These T cell receptor beta chains were read from a single sample in a study of kidney transplant recipient with SARS-CoV-2 infection. TCRdb re-called the reads through MiXCR, storing one row per CDR3 protein. The sample shows roughly 230,000 distinct CDR3 sequences, 29% of them seen only once. The specimen was a blood sample, collected at baseline and on day 111 from a kidney transplant recipient. Receptors originate from a male patient between 25 and 39 years old who had COVID-19 and was a kidney transplant recipient. Some T cells may be the graft donor's. CDR3s include the opening cysteine and the closing phenylalanine or tryptophan. The D gene is left open where the match is weak. Part of the rows lack a size; the others show once, few, many or a class for expanded clones.

V: TRBV10-3; J: TRBJ2-1; D: NA; size: NA; DNA: TGTGCCATCAGCCCAAACAGCGAGGCCTACAATGAGCAGCTCTTC; CDR3: CAISPNSEAYNEQLF
V: TRBV12-3/TRBV12-4; J: TRBJ2-1; D: NA; size: few; DNA: TGTGCCAGCAGTTTGATAAAGGGCTTCTACAATGAGCAGTTCTTC; CDR3: CASSLIKGFYNEQFF
V: TRBV5-8; J: TRBJ1-2; D: NA; size: many; DNA: TGTGCCAGCGTAGTGCGTCATCCACGAAAGACCTATGGCTACACCTTC; CDR3: CASVVRHPRKTYGYTF
V: TRBV5-8; J: TRBJ1-2; D: NA; size: NA; DNA: TGTGCCAGCCGGAACGCTCATCCACGAAAGACCTATGGCTACACCTTC; CDR3: CASRNAHPRKTYGYTF
V: TRBV9; J: TRBJ1-2; D: NA; size: many; DNA: TGTGCCAGCATTGCTAAGTACTCAAGAAAGACCTATGGCTACACCTTC; CDR3: CASIAKYSRKTYGYTF
V: TRBV12-3/TRBV12-4; J: TRBJ1-4; D: NA; size: many; DNA: TGTGCCAGCAGCCCCAGGGGTGAGACTGAAAAACTGTTTTTT; CDR3: CASSPRGETEKLFF
V: TRBV6-5; J: TRBJ1-2; D: NA; size: many; DNA: TGTGCCAGCAGTTACTTCCCCCCCACAGGGCTCCACTATGGCTACACCTTC; CDR3: CASSYFPPTGLHYGYTF
V: TRBV5-5; J: TRBJ2-1; D: NA; size: many; DNA: TGTGCCAGCATCCGAAGTGTTGGGGGAGCCTACAATGAGCAGTTCTTC; CDR3: CASIRSVGGAYNEQFF
V: TRBV3-1; J: TRBJ1-2; D: NA; size: many; DNA: TGTGCCAGCAGGGCAGGCTCCTATGGCTACACCTTC; CDR3: CASRAGSYGYTF
V: TRBV5-1; J: TRBJ2-7; D: NA; size: many; DNA: TGCGCCAGCAGCAAGCAGGAGTCCTACGAGCAGTACTTC; CDR3: CASSKQESYEQYF
V: TRBV5-1; J: TRBJ2-3; D: NA; size: NA; DNA: TGCGCCAGCAGCTTGAACTCGGGACTCATCACAGATACGCAGTATTTT; CDR3: CASSLNSGLITDTQYF
V: TRBV11-2; J: TRBJ1-2; D: NA; size: many; DNA: TGTGCCAGCAGCAGAGTTGAAACAAGCAGAAAGACCTATGGCTACACCTTC; CDR3: CASSRVETSRKTYGYTF
V: TRBV10-3; J: TRBJ2-3; D: NA; size: NA; DNA: TGTGCCATCAGACTGGGACCGATCACAGATACGCAGTATTTT; CDR3: CAIRLGPITDTQYF
V: TRBV5-1; J: TRBJ2-2; D: TRBD2; size: many; DNA: TGCGCCAGCAGCTTGGTTGGCAGCGGGGTACTCACCGGGGAGCTGTTTTTT; CDR3: CASSLVGSGVLTGELFF
V: TRBV21-1; J: TRBJ1-1; D: NA; size: many; DNA: NA; CDR3: CASSKVGQGAGNTEAFF
V: TRBV27; J: TRBJ2-6; D: TRBD1; size: many; DNA: TGTGCCAGCAGTTTCTCGACAGGGCGAGGGGCCAACGTCCTGACTTTC; CDR3: CASSFSTGRGANVLTF
V: TRBV20-1; J: TRBJ2-3; D: NA; size: NA; DNA: TGCAGTCCTTTGAGGGGAGATACGCAGTATTTT; CDR3: CSPLRGDTQYF
V: TRBV10-2; J: TRBJ2-7; D: NA; size: many; DNA: TGCGCCAGCTGCCGGGACCCCGTCTACGAGCAGTACTTC; CDR3: CASCRDPVYEQYF
V: TRBV4-1; J: TRBJ1-6; D: TRBD1; size: many; DNA: TGCGCCAGCAGCCAACCGGACAGGGTGAATTCACCCCTCCACTTT; CDR3: CASSQPDRVNSPLHF
V: TRBV28; J: TRBJ2-1; D: TRBD1; size: many; DNA: TGTGCCAGCTATTCCATAACCCCCGACAGGGGCCATGAGCAGTTCTTC; CDR3: CASYSITPDRGHEQFF
V: TRBV3-2; J: TRBJ2-2; D: NA; size: many; DNA: TGTGCCAGCAGCCGAGGCCCAGGGGAGCTGTTTTTT; CDR3: CASSRGPGELFF
V: TRBV2; J: TRBJ1-1; D: NA; size: few; DNA: TGTGCCAGCAGTGAACAGGGTCTGATTGAAGCTTTCTTT; CDR3: CASSEQGLIEAFF
V: TRBV12-3/TRBV12-4; J: TRBJ1-5; D: TRBD1; size: once; DNA: TGTGCCAGCAGTTTTCACAGGGGGCTCGAGGGTCAGCCCCGGCATTTT; CDR3: CASSFHRGLEGQPRHF
V: TRBV5-1; J: TRBJ2-2; D: TRBD1; size: few; DNA: TGCGCCAGCGTCAGGGGGCTGAACACCGGGGAGCTGTTTTTT; CDR3: CASVRGLNTGELFF
V: TRBV20-1; J: TRBJ1-1; D: TRBD1; size: many; DNA: TGCAGTGCTATAGGGGGCAGGGCGAACACTGAAGCTTTCTTT; CDR3: CSAIGGRANTEAFF
V: TRBV12-3/TRBV12-4; J: TRBJ2-5; D: TRBD2; size: NA; DNA: TGTGTCAGCAGAGGACTAGCAGGAATAATAGAGACCCAGTACTTC; CDR3: CVSRGLAGIIETQYF